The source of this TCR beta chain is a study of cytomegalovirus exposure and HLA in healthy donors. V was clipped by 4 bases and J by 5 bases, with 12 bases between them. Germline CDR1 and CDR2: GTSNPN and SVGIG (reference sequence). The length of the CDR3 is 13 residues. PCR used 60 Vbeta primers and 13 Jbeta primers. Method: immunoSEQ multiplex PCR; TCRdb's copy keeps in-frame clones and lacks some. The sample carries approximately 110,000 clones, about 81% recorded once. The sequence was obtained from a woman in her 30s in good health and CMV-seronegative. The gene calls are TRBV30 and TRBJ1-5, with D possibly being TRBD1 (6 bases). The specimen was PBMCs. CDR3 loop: CAWNSGVHQPQHF. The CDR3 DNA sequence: TGTGCCTGGAACTCAGGGGTACATCAGCCCCAGCATTTT.